The clone carrying this TCR beta chain was seen at least ten times. Its antigen is still unknown. Attachment of unique molecular identifiers was made to individual cDNA molecules. In TCRdb, the 5' RACE reads were re-called with MiXCR into one record per CDR3 protein. This table holds about 33,000 distinct CDR3 sequences, 5% to 6% found once. The data belong to a study of early T cells in non-severe SARS-CoV-2 infection. Study in general: With bulk RNA from unsorted whole blood as input, sequencing yielded unpaired chains. General study findings and limits: VDJdb matching, biased toward anti-spike CD8 responses, missed private and CD4 specificities.

The sequenced sample consisted of whole blood. The source is an adult who was a healthcare worker with PCR-confirmed SARS-CoV-2 infection or an uninfected control (not recorded which).

The CDR3 sequence is CASSKAPPPGRNTEAFF. CDR3 coding DNA: TGTGCCAGCAGCAAAGCCCCCCCTCCAGGGAGGAACACTGAAGCTTTCTTT. This sequence joins TRBV21-1 and TRBJ1-1; TRBD1 is the table's D call and was not checked against the DNA. TRBV21-1 is a pseudogene. The CDR3 extends over 17 amino acids.